The TCR beta chain under discussion was sequenced for a study of CD4 T cells in relation to SARS-CoV-2 and coronaviruses. Study in general: No peptide or an HIV-1 Nef peptide pool served as negative control.

Only in-frame clones appear in the TCRdb table, and some are missing; sequencing was by immunoSEQ multiplex PCR. The sample lists approximately 20,000 clones, approximately 77% occurring once. Unexposed donor CD4+ T cells date from about 2011-2018, before the COVID-19 pandemic. Isolation of CD4+ T cells took place after around 11 days in culture. About 2 million PBMCs per well were cultured with approximately 9.5 IU/ml IL-2. The germline V gene encodes CDR1 SGHNT and CDR2 YYREEE (reference sequence). The V and J ends lost 1 base and 5 bases respectively, with 9 bases between them. The length of the CDR3 is 13 residues. Study-wide points: SARS-CoV-2-driven expansion was significantly weaker in crossreactive than monoreactive clones.

About this clone itself: Its target is not known.

The sequenced material came from CD4+ T cells from PBMCs, cultured in vitro. This receptor was obtained from a human donor in good health. J is TRBJ2-5 and V is TRBV5-4; D is uncertain. The CDR3 DNA reads as TGTGCCAGCAGCTTGAATTTAGGGGAGACCCAGTACTTC. Amino acid sequence: CASSLNLGETQYF.